This T cell receptor (beta chain) is from a study of blood T cell repertoires in COVID-19. Study context: Acute-phase and convalescent COVID-19 samples originated in the United States, Italy and Spain. Nucleic acid was either cDNA or gDNA, and it came from T cells, B-cell-depleted T cells, or PBMCs.

This CDR3 has 13 amino acids. The germline V gene encodes CDR1 KGHDR and CDR2 SFDVKD. Trimming cost V 4 bases and J 5 bases, with 10 bases left between them. As handled by the study authors: The assay estimated nucleated cells by amplifying reference gene primers. Profiled with immunoSEQ multiplex PCR; TCRdb holds only in-frame clones, not every one. That table is the source of V, J and clone size, and D and trimming were worked out from the DNA. The data show 50,000 to 70,000 clones, over 75% seen once. There are a few counts of this clone. This clonotype was sampled from an elderly woman with active COVID-19. Sequenced: peripheral blood. The V gene is TRBV24-1, the J gene TRBJ1-2; TRBD1 is a possible D gene (6 bases). As DNA, the CDR3 is TGTGCCACCAGTGAATCAGGGGCATATGGCTACACCTTC. Translated, it gives CATSESGAYGYTF.